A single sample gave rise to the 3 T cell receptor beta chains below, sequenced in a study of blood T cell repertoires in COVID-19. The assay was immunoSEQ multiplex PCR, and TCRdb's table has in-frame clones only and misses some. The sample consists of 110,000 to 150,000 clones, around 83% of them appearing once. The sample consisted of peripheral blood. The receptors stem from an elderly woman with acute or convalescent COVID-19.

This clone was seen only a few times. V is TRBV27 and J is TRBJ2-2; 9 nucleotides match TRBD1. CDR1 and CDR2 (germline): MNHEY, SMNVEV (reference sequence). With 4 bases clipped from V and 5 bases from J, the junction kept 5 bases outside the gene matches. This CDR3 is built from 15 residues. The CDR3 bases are TGTGCCAGCAGTTCCACAGGGGGCGCGACCGGGGAGCTGTTTTTT. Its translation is CASSSTGGATGELFF.

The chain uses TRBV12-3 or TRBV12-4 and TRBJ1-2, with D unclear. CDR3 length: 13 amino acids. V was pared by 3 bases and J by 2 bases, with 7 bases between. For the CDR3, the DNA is TGTGCCAGCAGTTTGGGAGGGAACTATGGCTACACCTTC. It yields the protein CASSLGGNYGYTF.

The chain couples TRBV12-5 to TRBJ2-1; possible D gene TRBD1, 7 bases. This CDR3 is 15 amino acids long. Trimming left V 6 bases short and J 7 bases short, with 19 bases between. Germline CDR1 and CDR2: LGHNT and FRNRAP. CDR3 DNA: TGTGCTAGTGGCCCGGGGCGTCAGGGGGGAAATGAGCAGTTCTTC. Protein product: CASGPGRQGGNEQFF.